This entry features one T cell receptor beta chain sequence. The antigen it recognizes is unknown. No base-level quality is on record; no much larger clone is a single base apart. Library preparation employed PCR. TCRdb records Illumina HiSeq 2500 as the sequencer. To normalize quantification of the TCRbeta repertoire, the TCR libraries were built with molecular barcoding that relied on unique molecular identifiers. TCRdb applied fastp at Q25 and MiXCR to the public reads, then kept only in-frame beta chains. Each entry merges the rows of one CDR3 protein and shows their most common DNA and genes. This sample has almost 500,000 distinct CDR3 sequences in its table, and 12% of those were observed once. Around 6% of the sample is in the top ten clones. The record originates from a study of T-cell reconstitution after alpha-beta-depleted transplantation in children (dated by TCRdb to the mid-2010s). Background on the whole study: The study quantitatively tracked T-cell immune reconstitution after TCRalphabeta/CD19-depleted allogeneic hematopoietic cell transplantation in children using TCR repertoire profiling.

CDR1 and CDR2, looked up from the germline V gene, are SGDLS and YYNGEE. V loses 3 bases, J loses 5 bases, and the germline ends lie 14 bases apart. From cysteine to phenylalanine, the CDR3 is 14 amino acids long. Only the CDR3 region is kept as DNA, spanning 42 bases read in frame from base 1. The receptor was isolated from a human donor who donated a stem cell graft to a child with combined immunodeficiency. The rearranged segments are TRBV9 and TRBJ2-5; the D gene cannot be named for sure. The sample in question was PBMCs from the stem cell graft donor, obtained from the stem cell graft. The sequenced DNA is TGTGCCAGCAGCGCCTCTTTGGGGATGGAGACCCAGTACTTC. This codes for CASSASLGMETQYF.